Below, 3 T cell receptor beta chains from the same sample are listed, as sequenced in a study of blood T cell repertoires in COVID-19 (TCRdb year 2020). Library preparation used the immunoSEQ multiplex PCR assay. TCRdb retrieved this table from immuneACCESS and kept in-frame rearrangements only. Not all clones are present; in checked studies, unresolved V genes account for under half, and no reason is known for the remainder. The sample data list roughly 230,000 clones, and 75% to 85% of these were observed just once. The biggest ten clones account for about 7.4% of the sample. The specimen was peripheral blood. The receptors were gathered from a woman aged 50 to 60 with acute or convalescent COVID-19.

The V and J genes are TRBV2 and TRBJ2-1, with D possibly being TRBD2 (6 bases). The CDR3 spans 15 residues. CDR1 and CDR2 from the germline V gene are SNHLY and FYNNEI. Trimming took off 7 bases at V and 9 bases at J, with 22 bases between the two ends. This CDR3 reads CASKVGDSIRSEQFF. The CDR3 nucleotides are TGTGCCAGCAAGGTTGGGGACTCCATACGGAGTGAGCAGTTCTTC.

The rearrangement links TRBV19 to TRBJ2-3; TRBD2 aligns across 9 bases. J gave up 4 bases and V 8 bases, and 7 bases lay outside the gene matches. The CDR3 length is 14 residues. Germline-derived CDR1 and CDR2 are LNHDA and SQIVND (reference sequence). The CDR3 protein is CASAGGAFADTQYF. The CDR3, as DNA: TGTGCCAGTGCGGGGGGGGCGTTTGCAGATACGCAGTATTTT.

The V and J genes are TRBV5-1 and TRBJ2-7; 8 nucleotides match TRBD1. The germline V gene encodes CDR1 SGHRS and CDR2 YFSETQ. The ends lost 5 bases at V and 2 bases at J; junction bases unmatched: 6. The CDR3 sequence is 14 residues long. The CDR3 DNA sequence: TGCGCCAGCAGGAAACAGGGGGGCACCTACGAGCAGTACTTC. Translating gives CASRKQGGTYEQYF.